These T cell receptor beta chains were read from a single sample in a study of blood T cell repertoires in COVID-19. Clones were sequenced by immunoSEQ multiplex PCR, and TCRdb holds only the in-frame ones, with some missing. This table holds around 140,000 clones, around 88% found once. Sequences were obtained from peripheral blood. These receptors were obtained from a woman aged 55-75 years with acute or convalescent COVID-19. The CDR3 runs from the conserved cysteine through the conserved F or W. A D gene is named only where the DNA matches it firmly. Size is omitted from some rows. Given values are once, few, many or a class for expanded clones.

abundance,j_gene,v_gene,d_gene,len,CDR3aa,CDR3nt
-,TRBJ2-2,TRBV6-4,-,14,CASSVSQNTGELFF,TGTGCCAGCAGTGTGTCCCAGAACACCGGGGAGCTGTTTTTT
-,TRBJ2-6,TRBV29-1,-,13,CSATGSGANVLTF,TGCAGCGCTACAGGGTCTGGGGCCAACGTCCTGACTTTC
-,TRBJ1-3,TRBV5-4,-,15,CASSLGGYSGNTIYF,TGTGCCAGCAGCTTGGGCGGCTACTCTGGAAACACCATATATTTT
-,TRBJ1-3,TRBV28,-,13,CASSSGQGDTIYF,TGTGCCAGCAGTTCCGGACAAGGGGACACCATATATTTT
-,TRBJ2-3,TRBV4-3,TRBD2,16,CASSRGLAGGPDTQYF,TGCGCCAGCAGCCGCGGACTAGCGGGGGGCCCAGATACGCAGTATTTT
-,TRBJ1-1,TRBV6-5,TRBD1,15,CASSYRTGGPTEAFF,TGTGCCAGCAGTTATAGGACAGGGGGCCCCACTGAAGCTTTCTTT
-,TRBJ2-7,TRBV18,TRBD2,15,CASSPGSGGSYEQYF,TGTGCCAGCTCACCGGGCAGCGGGGGCTCCTACGAGCAGTACTTC
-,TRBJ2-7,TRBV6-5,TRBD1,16,CASSYSWDRASYEQYF,TGTGCCAGCAGTTACTCGTGGGACAGGGCCTCCTACGAGCAGTACTTC
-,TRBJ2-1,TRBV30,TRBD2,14,CAWGGTSGKDEQFF,TGTGCCTGGGGTGGGACTAGCGGGAAGGATGAGCAGTTCTTC
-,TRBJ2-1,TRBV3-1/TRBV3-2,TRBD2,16,CASSQAWLAAYNEQFF,TGTGCCAGCAGCCAAGCGTGGCTAGCGGCTTACAATGAGCAGTTCTTC
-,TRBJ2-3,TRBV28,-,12,CASRDSSDTQYF,TGTGCCAGCAGGGACAGTTCAGATACGCAGTATTTT
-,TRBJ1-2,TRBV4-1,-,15,CASSQRGGGVYGYTF,TGCGCCAGCAGCCAGCGGGGGGGAGGTGTCTATGGCTACACCTTC
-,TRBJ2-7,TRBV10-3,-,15,CAISESLAEAYEQYF,TGTGCCATCAGTGAGTCGCTGGCAGAAGCCTACGAGCAGTACTTC
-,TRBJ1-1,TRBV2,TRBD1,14,CASSVQGGNTEAFF,TGTGCCAGCAGCGTACAGGGGGGGAACACTGAAGCTTTCTTT
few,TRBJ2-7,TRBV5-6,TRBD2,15,CASSLIAGGIEEQYF,TGTGCCAGCAGCTTAATAGCGGGGGGGATCGAGGAGCAGTACTTC
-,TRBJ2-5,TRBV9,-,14,CASSSRGPSETQYF,TGTGCCAGCAGCTCCCGAGGGCCGTCAGAGACCCAGTACTTC
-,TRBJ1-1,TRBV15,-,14,CATSRDLGGTEAFF,TGTGCCACCAGCAGAGACCTGGGAGGGACTGAAGCTTTCTTT
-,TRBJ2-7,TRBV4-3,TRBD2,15,CASSVIAGGPYEQYF,TGCGCCAGCAGCGTTATAGCGGGGGGACCTTACGAGCAGTACTTC
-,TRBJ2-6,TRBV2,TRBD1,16,CASGQEDASGANVLTF,TGTGCCAGCGGACAGGAGGATGCCTCTGGGGCCAACGTCCTGACTTTC
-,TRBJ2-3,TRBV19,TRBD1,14,CASLRTGSTDTQYF,TGTGCCAGTCTTAGGACAGGTAGCACAGATACGCAGTATTTT
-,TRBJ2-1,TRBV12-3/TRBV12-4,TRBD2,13,CASRGGTNNEQFF,TGTGCCAGCCGGGGAGGGACCAACAATGAGCAGTTCTTC
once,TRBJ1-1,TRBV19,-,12,CASSRVDTEAFF,TGTGCCAGTAGTCGGGTAGACACTGAAGCTTTCTTT
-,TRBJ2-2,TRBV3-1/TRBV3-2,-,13,CASSYTNTGELFF,TGTGCCAGCAGTTACACGAACACCGGGGAGCTGTTTTTT